This T cell receptor beta chain stems from a study of somatic mutations in cytotoxic T cells in rheumatoid arthritis. Isolation of CD4+ and CD8+ cells used positive magnetic bead selection, with purity checked by flow cytometry. CDR3 length: 15 amino acids. V lost 1 base, J lost 5 bases, and 14 bases lay in between. From germline, CDR1 is SGHAT and CDR2 FQNNGV. In regard to this clone: Its antigen is undetermined.

Study-level points and caveats: The targets (antigens) of the expanded CD8+ clones were not known.

Generated by immunoSEQ multiplex PCR, the TCRdb table keeps only in-frame clones and is missing some. The sample lists roughly 5,000 clones, roughly four fifths occurring once. The sample comprised CD8+ T cells sorted from blood. The rearrangement joins TRBV11-2 to TRBJ2-5; D is perhaps TRBD1 (6 bases). The receptor was isolated from a woman aged 50 to 60 with rheumatoid arthritis. The chain's CDR3 is CASSLVPGATETQYF. CDR3 DNA: TGTGCCAGCAGCTTAGTCCCAGGGGCTACGGAGACCCAGTACTTC.